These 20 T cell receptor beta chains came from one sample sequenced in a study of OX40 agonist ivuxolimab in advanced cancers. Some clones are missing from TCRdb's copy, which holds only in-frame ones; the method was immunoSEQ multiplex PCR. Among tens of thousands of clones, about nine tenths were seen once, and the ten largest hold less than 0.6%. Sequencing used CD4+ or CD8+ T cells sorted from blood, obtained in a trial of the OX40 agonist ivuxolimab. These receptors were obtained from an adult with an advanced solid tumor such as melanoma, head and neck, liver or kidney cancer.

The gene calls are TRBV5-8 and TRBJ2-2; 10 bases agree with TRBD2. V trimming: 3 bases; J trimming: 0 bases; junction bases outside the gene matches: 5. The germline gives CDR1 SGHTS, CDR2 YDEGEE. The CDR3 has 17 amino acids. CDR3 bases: TGTGCCAGCAGCTCCGGACTAGCGGAGACGAACACCGGGGAGCTGTTTTTT. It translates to CASSSGLAETNTGELFF.

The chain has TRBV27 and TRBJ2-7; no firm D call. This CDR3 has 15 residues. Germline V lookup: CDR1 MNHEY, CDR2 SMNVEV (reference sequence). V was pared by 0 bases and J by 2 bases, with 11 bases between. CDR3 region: CASSLSSRQTYEQYF. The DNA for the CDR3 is TGTGCCAGCAGTTTATCTTCCCGACAAACCTACGAGCAGTACTTC.

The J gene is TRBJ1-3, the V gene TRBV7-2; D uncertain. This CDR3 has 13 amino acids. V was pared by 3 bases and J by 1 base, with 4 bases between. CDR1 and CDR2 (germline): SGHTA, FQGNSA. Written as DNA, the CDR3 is TGTGCCAGCAGCTTTACTTCTGGAAACACCATATATTTT. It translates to CASSFTSGNTIYF.

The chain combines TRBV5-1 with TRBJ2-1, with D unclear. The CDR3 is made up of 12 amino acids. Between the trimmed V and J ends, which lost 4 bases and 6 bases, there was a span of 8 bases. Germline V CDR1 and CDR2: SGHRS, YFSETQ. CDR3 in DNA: TGCGCCAGCAGCCTACCTGCCAATGAGCAGTTCTTC. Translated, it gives CASSLPANEQFF.

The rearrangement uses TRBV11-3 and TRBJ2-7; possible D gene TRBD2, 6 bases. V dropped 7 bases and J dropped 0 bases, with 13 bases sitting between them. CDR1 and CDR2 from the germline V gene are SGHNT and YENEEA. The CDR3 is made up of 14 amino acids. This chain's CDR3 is CASKEGENSYEQYF. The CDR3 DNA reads TGTGCCAGCAAGGAGGGCGAGAACTCCTACGAGCAGTACTTC.

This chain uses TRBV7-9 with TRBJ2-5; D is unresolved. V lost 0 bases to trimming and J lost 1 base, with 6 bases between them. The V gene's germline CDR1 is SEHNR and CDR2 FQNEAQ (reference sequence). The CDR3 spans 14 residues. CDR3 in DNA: TGTGCCAGCAGCTTAGCGGGCAGCCAAGAGACCCAGTACTTC. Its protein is CASSLAGSQETQYF.

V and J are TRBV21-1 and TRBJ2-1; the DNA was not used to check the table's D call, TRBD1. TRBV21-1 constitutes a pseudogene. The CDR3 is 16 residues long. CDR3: CASSKGRTSSYNEQFF. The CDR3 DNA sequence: TGTGCCAGCAGCAAAGGCCGAACAAGCTCCTACAATGAGCAGTTCTTC.

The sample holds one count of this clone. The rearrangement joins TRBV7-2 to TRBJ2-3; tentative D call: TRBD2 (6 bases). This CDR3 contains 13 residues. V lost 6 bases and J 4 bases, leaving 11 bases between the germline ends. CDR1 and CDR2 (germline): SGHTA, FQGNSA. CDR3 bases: TGTGCCAGCAGTCACCCGGGGGCAGATACGCAGTATTTT. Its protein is CASSHPGADTQYF.

The CDR3 DNA follows: TGTGCCGGATTAGCGGGATCAGTCAATGAGCAGTTCTTC. Protein sequence: CAGLAGSVNEQFF. The chain links TRBV7-9 to TRBJ2-1; 8 bases align to TRBD2. The CDR3 spans 13 residues. With 11 bases clipped from V and 6 bases from J, the junction kept 9 bases outside the gene matches. Germline lookup yields CDR1 SEHNR and CDR2 FQNEAQ (reference sequence).

CDR3: CASSLAREETGSSYEQYF. CDR3 DNA: TGTGCCAGCAGCTTAGCCCGGGAAGAGACAGGGAGCTCCTACGAGCAGTACTTC. The rearrangement joins TRBV7-6 to TRBJ2-7, with 7 bases lining up with TRBD1. CDR3 length: 18 amino acids. Germline assignment: CDR1 SGHVS and CDR2 FNYEAQ. Unmatched junction bases numbered 11, after V lost 0 bases and J lost 0 bases.

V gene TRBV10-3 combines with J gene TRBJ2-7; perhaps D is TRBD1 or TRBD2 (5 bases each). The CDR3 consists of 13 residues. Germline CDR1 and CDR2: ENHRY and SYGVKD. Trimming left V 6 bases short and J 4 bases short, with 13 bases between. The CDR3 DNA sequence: TGTGCCATCAGACCCGGGACCAAATACGAGCAGTACTTC. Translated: CAIRPGTKYEQYF.

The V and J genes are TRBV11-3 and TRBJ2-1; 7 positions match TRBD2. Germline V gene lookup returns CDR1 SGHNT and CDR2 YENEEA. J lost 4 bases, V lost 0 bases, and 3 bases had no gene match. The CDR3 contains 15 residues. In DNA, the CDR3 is TGTGCCAGCAGCTTAGAGGCGGGGGATTACAATGAGCAGTTCTTC. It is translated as CASSLEAGDYNEQFF.

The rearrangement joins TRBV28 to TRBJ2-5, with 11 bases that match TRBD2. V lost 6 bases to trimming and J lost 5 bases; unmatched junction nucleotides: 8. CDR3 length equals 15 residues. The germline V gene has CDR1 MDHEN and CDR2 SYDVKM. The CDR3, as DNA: TGTGCCAGCAGATTAGCGGGAGGGCTACGGGAGACCCAGTACTTC. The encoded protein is CASRLAGGLRETQYF.

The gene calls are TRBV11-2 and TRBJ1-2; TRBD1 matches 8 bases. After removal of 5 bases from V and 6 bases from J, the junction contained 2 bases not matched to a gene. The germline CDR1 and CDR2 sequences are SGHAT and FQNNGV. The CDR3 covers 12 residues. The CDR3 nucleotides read TGTGCCAGCAGCATGACAGGGGATGGCTACACCTTC. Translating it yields CASSMTGDGYTF.

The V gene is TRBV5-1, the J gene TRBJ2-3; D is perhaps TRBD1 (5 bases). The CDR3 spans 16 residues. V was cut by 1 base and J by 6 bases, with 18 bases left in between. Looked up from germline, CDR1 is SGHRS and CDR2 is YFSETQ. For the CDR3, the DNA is TGCGCCAGCAGCTTGTCTCCAATGGGGCAAACGGATACGCAGTATTTT. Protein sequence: CASSLSPMGQTDTQYF.

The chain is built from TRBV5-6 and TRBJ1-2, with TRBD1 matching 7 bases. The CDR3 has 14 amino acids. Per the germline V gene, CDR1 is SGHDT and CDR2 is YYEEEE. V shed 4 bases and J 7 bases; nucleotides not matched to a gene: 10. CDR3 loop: CASSRTGVLGGYTF. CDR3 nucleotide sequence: TGTGCCAGCAGCCGTACAGGGGTCCTGGGTGGCTACACCTTC.

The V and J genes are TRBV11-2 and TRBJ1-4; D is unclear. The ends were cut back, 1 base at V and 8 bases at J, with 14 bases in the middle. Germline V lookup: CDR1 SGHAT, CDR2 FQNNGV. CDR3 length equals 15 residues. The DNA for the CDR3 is TGTGCCAGCAGCTTAGGGGCGGGGAGGCGGGAAAAACTGTTTTTT. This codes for CASSLGAGRREKLFF.

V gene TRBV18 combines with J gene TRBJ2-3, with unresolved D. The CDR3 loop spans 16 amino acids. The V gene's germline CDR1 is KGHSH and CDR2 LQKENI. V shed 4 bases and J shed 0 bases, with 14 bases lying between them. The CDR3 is CASSLFVSGSTDTQYF. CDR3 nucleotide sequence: TGTGCCAGCTCACTTTTTGTCTCTGGGAGCACAGATACGCAGTATTTT.

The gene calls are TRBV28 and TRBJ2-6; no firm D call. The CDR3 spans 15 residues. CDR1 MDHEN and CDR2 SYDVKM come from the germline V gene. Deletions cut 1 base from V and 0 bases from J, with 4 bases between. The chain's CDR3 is CASSLYFSGANVLTF. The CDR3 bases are TGTGCCAGCAGTTTATATTTCTCTGGGGCCAACGTCCTGACTTTC.

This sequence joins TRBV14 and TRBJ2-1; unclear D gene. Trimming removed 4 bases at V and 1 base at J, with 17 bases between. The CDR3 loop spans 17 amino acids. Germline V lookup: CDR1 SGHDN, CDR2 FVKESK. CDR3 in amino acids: CASSLQGPFSSYNEQFF. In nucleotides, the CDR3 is TGTGCCAGCAGCCTTCAAGGACCATTTAGTTCCTACAATGAGCAGTTCTTC. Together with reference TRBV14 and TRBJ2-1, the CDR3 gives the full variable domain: EAGVTQFPSHSVIEKGQTVTLRCDPISGHDNLYWYRRVMGKEIKFLLHFVKESKQDESGMPNNRFLAERTGGTYSTLKVQPAELEDSGVYFCASSLQGPFSSYNEQFFGPGTRLTVL.